This T cell receptor beta chain was captured in a study of technical replicates of blood from several donors. This CDR3 comprises 14 residues. The V gene end was trimmed by 3 bases and the J gene end by 6 bases; junction bases not matched to a gene: 4. Germline V gene sequence: CDR1 SNHLY, CDR2 FYNNEI. This clone was detected only once. This table comes from immunoSEQ multiplex PCR, and its TCRdb copy is limited to in-frame clones, with some not included. The sample shows some 74,000 clones, just under 97% of them seen only once. The source of this sequence is a human donor in good health. The V call is TRBV2, the J call TRBJ2-7; 11 nucleotides line up with TRBD1. The source material was T cells isolated from PBMCs. CDR3 nucleotides: TGTGCCAGCAGTGAGGGGACAGGGGGTTTCGAGCAGTACTTC. This sequence encodes CASSEGTGGFEQYF.